Detailed here is one T cell receptor beta chain. PCR employed 60 Vbeta and 13 Jbeta primers. Generated by immunoSEQ multiplex PCR, the TCRdb table keeps only in-frame clones and is missing some. Its clone listing holds about 130,000 clones. CDR3 length equals 13 residues. CDR1 SGDLS and CDR2 YYNGEE come from the germline V gene. V dropped 0 bases and J dropped 8 bases, with 11 bases sitting between them. The data were obtained in a study of cytomegalovirus exposure and HLA in healthy donors. The chain combines TRBV9 with TRBJ1-1; no reliable D call. Sequenced material: PBMCs. The clonotype originates from an older woman in good health and CMV-seronegative. The CDR3 bases are TGTGCCAGCAGCGTAGCAACAGTAACGGAAGCTTTCTTT. As protein: CASSVATVTEAFF.